The sequence of this T cell receptor beta chain was determined in a study of molecular identifiers for immune sequencing clone quantification. V lost 5 bases and J lost 1, with 16 bases in between. The germline V gene has CDR1 SGHTA and CDR2 FQGTGA. This CDR3 has 16 amino acids. Via MiXCR, TCRdb re-called the PCR reads, giving one row per CDR3 protein. The sample lists about 320,000 distinct CDR3 sequences, roughly 24% occurring once. Sequenced: naive CD8+ T cells from blood, with Jurkat cell RNA spiked in. Subset defined: FACS-sorted CD8+CD4-CCR7+CD45RA+ naive T cells. This rearrangement joins TRBV7-3 to TRBJ2-3, with D perhaps TRBD2 (5 bases). This clonotype originated in a human donor in good health. Some libraries in this study had Jurkat cell RNA spiked in. The CDR3 DNA reads TGTGCCAGCAGCAGCGGAGTGGGAGCTGGCACAGATACGCAGTATTTT. Amino acids: CASSSGVGAGTDTQYF.